The rows below give T cell receptor beta chains drawn from one sample of a study of shared clonotypes between healthy human individuals. TCRdb's copy holds only in-frame clones and misses some; the assay was immunoSEQ multiplex PCR. Of 800,000 to 1,200,000 clones in the sample, more than 75% were seen once. Sequenced material: memory CD4+ T cells from PBMCs. These TCRs come from a man in his late teens or twenties in good health. Some clones in this sample may be carry-over from other donors' samples. The CDR3 runs from the conserved cysteine through the conserved F or W.

>TRBV18
CASSPPSGGEFYGYTF
>TRBV7-3
CASSFGGDTQYF
>TRBV18
CASSPGTNQPQHF
>TRBV19
CASSIGGQGWHQPQHF
>TRBV5-1
CASSVDRAPNYGYTF
>TRBV19
CASSKPGTDTQYF
>TRBV5-1
CASSLYGSNTGELFF
>TRBV5-1
CASSLAPLYEQYF
>TRBV19
CASSDRDRGRYEQYF
>TRBV2
CASSVRGREDTQYF
>TRBV9
CASSVGLAAPSYEQYF
>TRBV2
CACGRENYEQYF
>TRBV2
CASSGTGGTEAFF
>TRBV7-2
CASSPSGTGGSYGYTF
>TRBV7-2
CASSLGVGGSPLGNEQFF
>TRBV5-8
CASSWGYAGQGNQETQYF
>TRBV30
CAWSVRGIQYF
>TRBV7-9
CASSPYGGLDSPLHF
>TRBV28
CASSLLGLAYGYTF
>TRBV27
CASSTSGTTYEQYF
>TRBV6-4
CASSAGTSGRGSGYNEQFF
>TRBV9
CASSVEGRGTEAFF
>TRBV25-1
CASRGGLSTDTQYF
>TRBV7-3
CASSLGTSGSYEQYF
>TRBV23-1
CASRVIAGGMEQFF
>TRBV29-1
CSVTRGTGGGYTF
>TRBV9
CASSVGTGSIYEQYF
>TRBV28
CASRYDRGTEAFF
>TRBV15
CATSTGTRPDEQFF
>TRBV7-2
CASRARGPTSGEQYF
>TRBV5-1
CASSYSDREGYTF